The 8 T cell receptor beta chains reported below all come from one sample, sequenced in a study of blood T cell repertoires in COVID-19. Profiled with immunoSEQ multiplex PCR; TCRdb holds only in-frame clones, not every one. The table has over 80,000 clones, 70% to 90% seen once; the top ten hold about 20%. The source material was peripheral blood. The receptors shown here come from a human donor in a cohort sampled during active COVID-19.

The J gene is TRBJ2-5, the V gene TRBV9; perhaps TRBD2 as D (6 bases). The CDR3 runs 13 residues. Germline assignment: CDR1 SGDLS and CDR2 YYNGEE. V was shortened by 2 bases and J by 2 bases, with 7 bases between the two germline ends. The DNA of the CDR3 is TGTGCCAGCAGCGTGGGGGGACAAGAGACCCAGTACTTC. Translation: CASSVGGQETQYF. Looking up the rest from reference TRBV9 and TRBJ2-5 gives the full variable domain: DSGVTQTPKHLITATGQRVTLRCSPRSGDLSVYWYQQSLDQGLQFLIQYYNGEERAKGNILERFSAQQFPDLHSELNLSSLELGDSALYFCASSVGGQETQYFGPGTRLLVL.

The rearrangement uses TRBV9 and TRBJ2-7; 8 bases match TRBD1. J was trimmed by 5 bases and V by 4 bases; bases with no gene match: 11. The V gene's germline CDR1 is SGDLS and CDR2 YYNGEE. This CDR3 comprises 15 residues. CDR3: CASSPSGQGYDEQYF. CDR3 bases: TGTGCCAGCAGCCCCTCCGGACAGGGCTACGACGAGCAGTACTTC.

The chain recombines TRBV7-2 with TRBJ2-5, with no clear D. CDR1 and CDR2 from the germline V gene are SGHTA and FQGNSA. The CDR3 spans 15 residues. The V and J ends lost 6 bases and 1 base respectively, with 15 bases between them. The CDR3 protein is CASRILTRRQETQYF. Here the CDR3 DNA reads TGTGCCAGCAGAATTTTGACTCGGCGCCAAGAGACCCAGTACTTC.

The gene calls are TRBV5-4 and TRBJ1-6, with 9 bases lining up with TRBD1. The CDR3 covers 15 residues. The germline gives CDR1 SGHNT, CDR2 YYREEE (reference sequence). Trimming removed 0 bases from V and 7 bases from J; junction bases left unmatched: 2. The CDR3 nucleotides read TGTGCCAGCAGCTTGGTGGGACAGGGAAATTCACCCCTCCACTTT. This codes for CASSLVGQGNSPLHF.

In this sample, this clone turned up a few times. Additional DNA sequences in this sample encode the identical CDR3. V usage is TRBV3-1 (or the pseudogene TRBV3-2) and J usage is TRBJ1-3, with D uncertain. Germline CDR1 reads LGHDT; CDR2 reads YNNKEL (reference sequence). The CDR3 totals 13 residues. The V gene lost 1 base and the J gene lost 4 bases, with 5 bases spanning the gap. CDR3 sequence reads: CASSQVQGNTIYF. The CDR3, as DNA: TGTGCCAGCAGCCAAGTTCAAGGAAACACCATATATTTT.

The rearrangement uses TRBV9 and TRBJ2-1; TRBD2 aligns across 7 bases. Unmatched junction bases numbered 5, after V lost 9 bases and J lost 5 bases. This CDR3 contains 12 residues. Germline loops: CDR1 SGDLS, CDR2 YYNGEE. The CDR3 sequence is CATGLGNNEQFF. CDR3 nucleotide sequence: TGTGCCACTGGACTAGGAAACAATGAGCAGTTCTTC. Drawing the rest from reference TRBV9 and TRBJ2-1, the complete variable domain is DSGVTQTPKHLITATGQRVTLRCSPRSGDLSVYWYQQSLDQGLQFLIQYYNGEERAKGNILERFSAQQFPDLHSELNLSSLELGDSALYFCATGLGNNEQFFGPGTRLTVL.

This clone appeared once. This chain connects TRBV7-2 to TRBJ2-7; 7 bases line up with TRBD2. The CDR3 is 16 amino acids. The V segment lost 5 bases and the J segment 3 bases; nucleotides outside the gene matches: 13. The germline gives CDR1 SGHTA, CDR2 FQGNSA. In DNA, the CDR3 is TGTGCCAGCAGCCTGTCGAGTACGGGAGGTCTCTACGAGCAGTACTTC. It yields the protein CASSLSSTGGLYEQYF. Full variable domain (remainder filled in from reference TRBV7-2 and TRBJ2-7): GAGVSQSPSNKVTEKGKDVELRCDPISGHTALYWYRQSLGQGLEFLIYFQGNSAPDKSGLPSDRFSAERTGGSVSTLTIQRTQQEDSAVYLCASSLSSTGGLYEQYFGPGTRLTVT.

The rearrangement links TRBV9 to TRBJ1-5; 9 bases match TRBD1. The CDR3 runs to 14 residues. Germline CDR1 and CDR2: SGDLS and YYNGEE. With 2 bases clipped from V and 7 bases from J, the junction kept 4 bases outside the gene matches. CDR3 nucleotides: TGTGCCAGCAGCGTGGGACAGGGCGACCAGCCCCAGCATTTT. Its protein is CASSVGQGDQPQHF. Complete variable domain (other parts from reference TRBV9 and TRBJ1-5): DSGVTQTPKHLITATGQRVTLRCSPRSGDLSVYWYQQSLDQGLQFLIQYYNGEERAKGNILERFSAQQFPDLHSELNLSSLELGDSALYFCASSVGQGDQPQHFGDGTRLSIL.